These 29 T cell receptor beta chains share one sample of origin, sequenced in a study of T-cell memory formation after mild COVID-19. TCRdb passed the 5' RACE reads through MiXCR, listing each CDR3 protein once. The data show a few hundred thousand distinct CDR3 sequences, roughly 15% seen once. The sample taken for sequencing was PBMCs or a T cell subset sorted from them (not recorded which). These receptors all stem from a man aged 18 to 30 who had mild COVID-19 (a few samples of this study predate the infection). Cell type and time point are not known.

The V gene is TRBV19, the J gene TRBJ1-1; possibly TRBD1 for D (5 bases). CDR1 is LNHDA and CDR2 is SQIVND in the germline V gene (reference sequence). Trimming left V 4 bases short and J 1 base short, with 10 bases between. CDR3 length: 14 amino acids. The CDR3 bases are TGTGCCAGTAGTACCGGGACCGAGAACACTGAAGCTTTCTTT. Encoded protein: CASSTGTENTEAFF.

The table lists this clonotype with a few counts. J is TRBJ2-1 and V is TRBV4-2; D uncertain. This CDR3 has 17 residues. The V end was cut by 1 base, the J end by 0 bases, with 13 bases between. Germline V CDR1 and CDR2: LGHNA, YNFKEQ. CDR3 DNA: TGTGCCAGCAGCCAAGTAAAAGGATTGGGCTCCTACAATGAGCAGTTCTTC. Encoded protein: CASSQVKGLGSYNEQFF.

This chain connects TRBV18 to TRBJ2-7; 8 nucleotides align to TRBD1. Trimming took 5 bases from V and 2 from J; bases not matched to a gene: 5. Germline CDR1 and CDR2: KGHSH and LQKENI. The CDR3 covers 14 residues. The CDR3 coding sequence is TGTGCCAGCTCAAGGAGACAGGGGACCTACGAGCAGTACGTC. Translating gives CASSRRQGTYEQYV.

CDR3 nucleotides: TGTGCCAGCAGCTTAGACGTAGCGGGGGTGTTCGAGACCCAGTACTTC. Protein product: CASSLDVAGVFETQYF. This chain connects TRBV7-8 to TRBJ2-5, with 9 bases matching TRBD2. Unmatched junction bases numbered 8, after V lost 1 base and J lost 5 bases. The CDR3 loop spans 16 amino acids. CDR1 and CDR2 from the germline V gene are SGHVS and FQNEAQ.

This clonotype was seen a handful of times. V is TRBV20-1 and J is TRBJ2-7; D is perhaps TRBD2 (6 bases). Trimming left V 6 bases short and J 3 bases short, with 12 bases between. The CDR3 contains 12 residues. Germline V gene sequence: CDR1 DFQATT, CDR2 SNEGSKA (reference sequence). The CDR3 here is CSAPLRGYEQYF. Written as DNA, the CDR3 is TGCAGTGCCCCTTTGCGGGGCTACGAGCAGTACTTC.

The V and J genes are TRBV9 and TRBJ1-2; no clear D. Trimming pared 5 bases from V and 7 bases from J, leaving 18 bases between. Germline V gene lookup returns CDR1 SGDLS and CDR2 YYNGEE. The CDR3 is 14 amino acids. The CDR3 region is CASSADGGSPGYTF. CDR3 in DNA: TGTGCCAGCAGTGCAGACGGAGGTTCCCCTGGCTACACCTTC.

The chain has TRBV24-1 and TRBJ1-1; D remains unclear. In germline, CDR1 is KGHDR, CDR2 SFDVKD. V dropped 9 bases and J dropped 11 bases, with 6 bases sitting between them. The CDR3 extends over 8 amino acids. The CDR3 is CATPVAFF. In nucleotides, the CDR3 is TGTGCCACCCCTGTGGCTTTCTTT.

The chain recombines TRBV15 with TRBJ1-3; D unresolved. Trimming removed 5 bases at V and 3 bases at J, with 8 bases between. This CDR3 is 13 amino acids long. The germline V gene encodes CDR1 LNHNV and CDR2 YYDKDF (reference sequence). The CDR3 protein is CATSRENGNTIYF. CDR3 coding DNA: TGTGCCACCAGCCGCGAGAATGGAAACACCATATATTTT.

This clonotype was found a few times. The CDR3 DNA follows: TGTGCCAGCAGCCAGGGGACTAGCGGGGGAAGTCGAGAGACCCAGTACTTC. It codes for CASSQGTSGGSRETQYF. The chain couples TRBV4-2 to TRBJ2-5, with 14 bases that match TRBD2. The CDR3 sequence is 17 residues long. Trimming cost V 3 bases and J 4 bases; bases outside gene matches: 7. Per the germline V gene, CDR1 is LGHNA and CDR2 is YNFKEQ.

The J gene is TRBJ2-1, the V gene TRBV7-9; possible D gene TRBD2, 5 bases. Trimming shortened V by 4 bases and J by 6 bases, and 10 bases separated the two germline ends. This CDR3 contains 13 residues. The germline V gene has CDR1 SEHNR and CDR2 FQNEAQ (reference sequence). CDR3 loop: CASSSARGNEQFF. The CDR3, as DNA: TGTGCCAGCAGCTCGGCCCGGGGCAATGAGCAGTTCTTC.

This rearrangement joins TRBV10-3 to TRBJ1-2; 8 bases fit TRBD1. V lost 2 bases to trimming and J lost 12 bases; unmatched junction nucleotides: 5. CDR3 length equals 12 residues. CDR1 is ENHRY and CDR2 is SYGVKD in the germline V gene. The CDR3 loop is CAISEGQGRNTF. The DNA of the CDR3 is TGTGCCATCAGTGAGGGACAGGGAAGGAACACCTTC.

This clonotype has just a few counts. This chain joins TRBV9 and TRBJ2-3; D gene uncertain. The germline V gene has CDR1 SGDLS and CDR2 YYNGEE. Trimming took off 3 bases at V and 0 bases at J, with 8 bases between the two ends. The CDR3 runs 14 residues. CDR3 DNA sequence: TGTGCCAGCAGCGCATTCGGTAGCACAGATACGCAGTATTTT. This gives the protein CASSAFGSTDTQYF.

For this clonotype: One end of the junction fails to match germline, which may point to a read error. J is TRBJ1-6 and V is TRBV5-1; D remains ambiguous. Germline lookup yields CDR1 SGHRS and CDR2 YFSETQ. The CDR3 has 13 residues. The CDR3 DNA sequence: TGCGCCAGCAGCCTGGATCGGTATTCGCCCCTCCACTTT. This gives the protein CASSLDRYSPLHF.

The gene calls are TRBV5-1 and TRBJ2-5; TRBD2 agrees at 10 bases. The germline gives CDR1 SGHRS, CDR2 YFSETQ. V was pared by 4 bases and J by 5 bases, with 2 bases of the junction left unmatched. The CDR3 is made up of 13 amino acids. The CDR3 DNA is TGCGCCAGCAGCGTACTAGCGGGGGAGACCCAGTACTTC. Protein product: CASSVLAGETQYF. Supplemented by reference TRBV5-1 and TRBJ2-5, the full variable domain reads KAGVTQTPRYLIKTRGQQVTLSCSPISGHRSVSWYQQTPGQGLQFLFEYFSETQRNKGNFPGRFSGRQFSNSRSEMNVSTLELGDSALYLCASSVLAGETQYFGPGTRLLVL.

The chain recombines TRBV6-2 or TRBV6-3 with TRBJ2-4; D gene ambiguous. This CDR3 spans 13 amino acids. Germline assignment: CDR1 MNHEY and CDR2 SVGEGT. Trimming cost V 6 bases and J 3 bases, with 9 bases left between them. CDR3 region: CASRIHGKNIQYF. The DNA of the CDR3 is TGTGCCAGCAGGATCCATGGCAAAAACATTCAGTACTTC.

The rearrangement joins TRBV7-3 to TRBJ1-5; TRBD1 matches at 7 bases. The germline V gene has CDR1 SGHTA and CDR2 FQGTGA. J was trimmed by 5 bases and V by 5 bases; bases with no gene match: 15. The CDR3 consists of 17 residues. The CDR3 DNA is TGTGCCAGCAGCCCCGGTGAACGACAGGGCAATGATCAGCCCCAGCATTTT. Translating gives CASSPGERQGNDQPQHF.

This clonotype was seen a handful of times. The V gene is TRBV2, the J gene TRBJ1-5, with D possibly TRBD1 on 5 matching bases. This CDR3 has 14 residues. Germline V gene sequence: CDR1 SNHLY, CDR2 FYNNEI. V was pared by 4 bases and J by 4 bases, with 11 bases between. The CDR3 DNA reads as TGTGCCAGCAGTGTCGACAGCCCGAATCAGCCCCAGCATTTT. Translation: CASSVDSPNQPQHF.

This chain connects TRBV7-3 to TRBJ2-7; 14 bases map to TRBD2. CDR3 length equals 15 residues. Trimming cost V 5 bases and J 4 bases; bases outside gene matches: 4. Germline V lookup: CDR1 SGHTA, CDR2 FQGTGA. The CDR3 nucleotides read TGTGCCAGCAGCATGACTAGCGGGGGGGAATACGAGCAGTACTTC. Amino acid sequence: CASSMTSGGEYEQYF.

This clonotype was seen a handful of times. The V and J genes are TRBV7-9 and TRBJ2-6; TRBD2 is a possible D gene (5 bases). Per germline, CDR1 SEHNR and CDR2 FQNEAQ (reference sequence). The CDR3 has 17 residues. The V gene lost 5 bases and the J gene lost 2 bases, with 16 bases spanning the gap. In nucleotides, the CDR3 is TGTGCCAGCAGCCCCGACTCGGGGTTCCCTGGGGCCAACGTCCTGACTTTC. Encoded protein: CASSPDSGFPGANVLTF.

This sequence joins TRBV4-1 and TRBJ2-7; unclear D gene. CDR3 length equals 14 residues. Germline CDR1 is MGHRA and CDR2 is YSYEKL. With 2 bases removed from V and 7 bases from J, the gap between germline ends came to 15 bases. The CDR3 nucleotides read TGCGCCAGCAGCCAACGTAGCCAGGTATTAGAGCAGTACGTC. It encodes CASSQRSQVLEQYV.

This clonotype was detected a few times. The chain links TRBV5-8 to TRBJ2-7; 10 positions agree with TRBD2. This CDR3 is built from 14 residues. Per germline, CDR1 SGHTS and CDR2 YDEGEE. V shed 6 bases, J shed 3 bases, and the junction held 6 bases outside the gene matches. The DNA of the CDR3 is TGTGCCAGCAAGAAGCGGGGGGGATTCTACGAGCAGTACTTC. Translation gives CASKKRGGFYEQYF.

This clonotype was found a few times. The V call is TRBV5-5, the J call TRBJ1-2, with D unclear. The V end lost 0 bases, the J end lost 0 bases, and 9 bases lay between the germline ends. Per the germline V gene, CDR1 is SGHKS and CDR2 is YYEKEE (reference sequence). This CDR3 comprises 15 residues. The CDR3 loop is CASSLAGATNYGYTF. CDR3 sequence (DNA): TGTGCCAGCAGCTTGGCAGGAGCCACTAACTATGGCTACACCTTC.

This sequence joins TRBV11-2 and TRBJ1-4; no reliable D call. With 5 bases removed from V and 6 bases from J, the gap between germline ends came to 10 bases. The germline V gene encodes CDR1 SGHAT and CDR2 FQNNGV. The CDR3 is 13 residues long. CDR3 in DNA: TGTGCCAGCAGCCTCGGACGGGATGAAAAACTGTTTTTT. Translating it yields CASSLGRDEKLFF.

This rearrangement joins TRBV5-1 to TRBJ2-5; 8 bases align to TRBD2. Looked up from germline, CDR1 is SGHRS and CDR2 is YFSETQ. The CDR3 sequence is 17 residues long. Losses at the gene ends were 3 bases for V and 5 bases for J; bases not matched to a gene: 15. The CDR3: CASSSAGVAGTRETQYF. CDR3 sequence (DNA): TGCGCCAGCAGCTCGGCCGGGGTAGCGGGGACTCGGGAGACCCAGTACTTC.

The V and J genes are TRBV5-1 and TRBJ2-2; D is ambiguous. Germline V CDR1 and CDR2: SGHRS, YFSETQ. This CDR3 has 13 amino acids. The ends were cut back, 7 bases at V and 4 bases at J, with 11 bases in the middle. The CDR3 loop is CASGISRTGELFF. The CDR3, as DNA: TGCGCCAGCGGAATTAGCCGCACCGGGGAGCTGTTTTTT.

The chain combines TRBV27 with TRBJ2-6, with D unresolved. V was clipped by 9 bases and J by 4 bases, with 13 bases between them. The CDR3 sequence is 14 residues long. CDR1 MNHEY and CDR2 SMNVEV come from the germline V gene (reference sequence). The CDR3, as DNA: TGTGCCAGTGGGTGGGTTTCCGGGGCCAACGTCCTGACTTTC. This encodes CASGWVSGANVLTF.

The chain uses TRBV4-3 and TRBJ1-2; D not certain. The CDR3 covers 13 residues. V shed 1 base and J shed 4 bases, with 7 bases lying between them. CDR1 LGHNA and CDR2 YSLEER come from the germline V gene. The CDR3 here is CASSQVAGYGYTF. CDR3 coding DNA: TGCGCCAGCAGCCAAGTTGCAGGCTATGGCTACACCTTC.

CDR3 protein: CASSATTGKGGYTF. The CDR3 coding sequence is TGTGCCAGCAGCGCAACCACAGGGAAGGGTGGCTACACCTTC. The chain uses TRBV7-6 and TRBJ1-2; D is possibly TRBD1 (6 bases). Trimming shortened V by 5 bases and J by 7 bases, and 17 bases separated the two germline ends. CDR3 length: 14 amino acids. Germline V gene data show CDR1 as SGHVS and CDR2 as FNYEAQ.

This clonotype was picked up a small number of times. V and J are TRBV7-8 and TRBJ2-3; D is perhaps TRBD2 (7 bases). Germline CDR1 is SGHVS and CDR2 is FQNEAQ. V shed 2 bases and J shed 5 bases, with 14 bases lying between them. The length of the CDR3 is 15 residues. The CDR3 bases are TGTGCCAGCAGCTTACTAGTCGGGGGGCAAGATACGCAGTATTTT. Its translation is CASSLLVGGQDTQYF.